This TCR beta chain came from a study of graft-versus-host responses after intestinal transplantation. TCRdb's copy holds only in-frame clones and misses some; the assay was immunoSEQ multiplex PCR. The sample has about 94,000 clones, roughly nine tenths seen once. A remark on this clone: Its cognate antigen is unknown.

The trim removed 6 bases at V and 2 bases at J, leaving 12 bases unmatched. The CDR3 is 16 amino acids. Germline loops: CDR1 MDHEN, CDR2 SYDVKM. The specimen comprised unstimulated CD8+ T cells sorted from spleen or lymph node cells, sampled before intestinal transplant. The chain has TRBV28 and TRBJ2-5; the match to TRBD1 covers 7 bases. The receptor's source is a human donor who received an intestinal transplant. The CDR3 DNA sequence: TGTGCCAGCAGGCTTTATGCCTGGGACAGTCAAGAGACCCAGTACTTC. Its translation is CASRLYAWDSQETQYF.